These 2 T cell receptor beta chains were sequenced from one sample in a study of blood T cell repertoires in COVID-19 (dated by TCRdb to 2019 to 2021). Library preparation was by the immunoSEQ multiplex PCR assay. TCRdb mirrors the immuneACCESS table, restricted to in-frame sequences. Some clones are absent from its copies; in checked studies, under half trace to an unresolved V gene, and the reason for the others is unknown. A total of tens of thousands of clones appear in this sample, 80% to 90% of them only once. The biggest ten clones account for less than 9% of the sample. Sequenced input: peripheral blood. All receptors come from a man under 40 with acute or convalescent COVID-19.

The chain couples TRBV9 to TRBJ2-3; 7 nucleotides match TRBD1. This CDR3 is 14 amino acids long. Germline loops: CDR1 SGDLS, CDR2 YYNGEE. After removal of 0 bases from V and 10 bases from J, the junction contained 8 bases not matched to a gene. The CDR3 sequence: CASSVEQTQGPQYF. In nucleotides, the CDR3 is TGTGCCAGCAGCGTAGAGCAAACACAGGGGCCGCAGTATTTT.

This CDR3 is CAWSLRVIMNTEAFF. Written as DNA, the CDR3 is TGTGCCTGGAGTTTGAGGGTCATCATGAACACTGAAGCTTTCTTT. The chain is built from TRBV30 and TRBJ1-1; D remains ambiguous. The CDR3 is 15 amino acids. V was pared by 2 bases and J by 0 bases, with 13 bases between. Germline-derived CDR1 and CDR2 are GTSNPN and SVGIG (reference sequence).